Listed below are T cell receptor beta chains from one sample, sequenced in a study of vaccination and CD4 T cells after COVID-19. Their specific antigens are unknown. Via MiXCR, TCRdb re-called the PCR reads, giving one row per CDR3 protein. Of around 19,000 distinct CDR3 sequences listed, about 39% are singletons. Source: CD4+ T cells from blood, cultured in vitro, taken after SARS-CoV-2 vaccination. Receptors originate from a human donor who had recovered from COVID-19. Both conserved end residues are part of each CDR3. A D gene is named only where the DNA matches it firmly. Expanded clones get a size class; other rows say once, few or many, or leave the size out.

cdr3_aa	cdr3_nt	clone_size	j_call	v_call	d_call
CASSLSGETQYF	TGTGCCAGCAGCTTAAGCGGGGAGACCCAGTACTTC	-	TRBJ2-5	TRBV11-3	-
CASAVSNNYGYTF	TGTGCCAGCGCAGTTTCGAATAACTATGGCTACACCTTC	few	TRBJ1-2	TRBV7-9	-
CASSPIRGGGNQPQHF	TGTGCCAGCAGTCCAATCAGGGGCGGGGGCAATCAGCCCCAGCATTTT	few	TRBJ1-5	TRBV6-1	-
CASSEGGLMQFF	TGTGCCAGCAGTGAGGGCGGTCTCATGCAGTTCTTC	few	TRBJ2-1	TRBV6-2/TRBV6-3	-
CASSLGQGRSF	TGTGCCAGCAGCTTAGGACAGGGGCGCTCCTTC	few	TRBJ1-2	TRBV7-2	TRBD1
CASSPGVTGVYNEQFF	TGTGCCAGCAGCCCGGGGGTGACAGGGGTCTACAATGAGCAGTTCTTC	-	TRBJ2-1	TRBV7-9	TRBD1
CASSGQGSNIQYF	TGTGCCAGCAGCGGACAGGGATCAAACATTCAGTACTTC	-	TRBJ2-4	TRBV6-1	TRBD1
CASRAQGGETQYF	TGTGCCAGCAGGGCACAGGGGGGAGAGACCCAGTACTTC	-	TRBJ2-5	TRBV7-9	TRBD1
CATSDLGRDSTDTQYF	TGTGCCACCAGTGATTTGGGGAGAGATAGCACAGATACGCAGTATTTT	-	TRBJ2-3	TRBV24-1	-
CASSMTSGSGKTQHF	TGTGCCAGCAGTATGACTAGCGGGAGTGGAAAGACCCAGCACTTC	-	TRBJ2-5	TRBV12-3/TRBV12-4	TRBD2
CSADQGARGYTF	TGCAGTGCGGATCAGGGGGCACGGGGCTACACCTTC	medium-sized	TRBJ1-2	TRBV20-1	TRBD1
CASSQDTGNWVEAFF	TGTGCCAGCAGCCAAGATACCGGGAATTGGGTTGAAGCTTTCTTT	once	TRBJ1-1	TRBV4-2	-
CASSVDPNQPQHF	TGTGCCAGCAGCGTAGACCCGAATCAGCCCCAGCATTTT	-	TRBJ1-5	TRBV9	-
CAWSVTANTEAFF	TGTGCCTGGAGTGTAACGGCGAACACTGAAGCTTTCTTT	once	TRBJ1-1	TRBV30	-
CASSLANNYGYTF	TGTGCCAGCAGCTTGGCCAATAACTATGGCTACACCTTC	-	TRBJ1-2	TRBV7-8	-
CASSEGSNQPQHF	TGTGCCAGCAGTGAAGGCAGCAATCAGCCCCAGCATTTT	few	TRBJ1-5	TRBV6-4	-
CASSPLRGGLEQYF	TGTGCCAGCAGTCCCCTGCGGGGGGGCCTCGAGCAGTACTTC	few	TRBJ2-7	TRBV27	TRBD2
CSVAGVLNTEAFF	TGCAGCGTTGCAGGGGTCTTAAACACTGAAGCTTTCTTT	-	TRBJ1-1	TRBV29-1	-
CASSLVRWSTQYF	TGTGCCAGCAGCTTAGTCAGGTGGTCGACCCAGTACTTC	-	TRBJ2-5	TRBV7-2	-
CASSVGLDGETQYF	TGTGCCAGTAGTGTTGGACTAGACGGAGAGACCCAGTACTTC	few	TRBJ2-5	TRBV19	TRBD2
CATPPQGMQFGYTF	TGTGCCACCCCCCCACAGGGAATGCAATTTGGCTACACCTTC	-	TRBJ1-2	TRBV6-1	-
CSAREWKLNSPLHF	TGCAGTGCTAGAGAGTGGAAGCTTAATTCACCCCTCCACTTT	few	TRBJ1-6	TRBV20-1	-
CASSDYARYNEQFF	TGTGCCAGCAGTGATTACGCTAGATATAATGAGCAGTTCTTC	-	TRBJ2-1	TRBV6-1	-
CASSPVSSYNEQFF	TGTGCCAGCAGCCCCGTCAGCTCCTACAATGAGCAGTTCTTC	-	TRBJ2-1	TRBV7-2	-
CASSPMDREDGYTF	TGTGCCAGCAGCCCAATGGACAGGGAAGATGGCTACACCTTC	few	TRBJ1-2	TRBV7-2	TRBD1
CAIRRAGENIQYF	TGTGCCATCAGAAGAGCGGGAGAGAACATTCAGTACTTC	-	TRBJ2-4	TRBV10-3	TRBD2
CASSIGEVGDSPLHF	TGTGCCAGTAGTATAGGAGAGGTCGGAGATTCACCCCTCCACTTT	-	TRBJ1-6	TRBV19	-
CASTNQTSMYLCAGQGSDQPQHF	-	-	TRBJ1-5	TRBV6-2/TRBV6-3	-
CASSSRESAYEQYF	TGTGCCAGCAGCTCCCGAGAGTCCGCCTACGAGCAGTACTTC	-	TRBJ2-7	TRBV7-9	-
CAISGTEYNSPLHF	TGTGCCATCAGTGGGACGGAGTATAATTCACCCCTCCACTTT	-	TRBJ1-6	TRBV10-3	-
CATQPSTGGDYGYTF	TGTGCCACGCAACCATCGACAGGAGGAGACTATGGCTACACCTTC	few	TRBJ1-2	TRBV6-2/TRBV6-3	-
CASSLAGGTGNTIYF	TGTGCCAGCAGCTTAGCGGGGGGAACCGGAAACACCATATATTTT	-	TRBJ1-3	TRBV7-2	-
CSASGGNYGHTF	TGCAGTGCTAGTGGGGGGAACTATGGCCACACCTTC	-	TRBJ1-2	TRBV20-1	-
CASSLDRTLTEAFF	TGTGCCAGCAGCTTGGACAGGACCCTCACTGAAGCTTTCTTT	-	TRBJ1-1	TRBV5-4	-
CASSRGLAGGGWETQYF	TGTGCCAGCAGCCGCGGACTAGCGGGAGGCGGTTGGGAGACCCAGTACTTC	-	TRBJ2-5	TRBV6-2/TRBV6-3	TRBD2
CSASGGTGTEAFF	TGCAGTGCTAGTGGCGGGACAGGCACTGAAGCTTTCTTT	-	TRBJ1-1	TRBV20-1	TRBD1
CATSDPGTGVEAFF	TGTGCCACCAGTGACCCCGGGACTGGCGTAGAAGCTTTCTTT	-	TRBJ1-1	TRBV24-1	-
CASSRPGLAGAAYEQYF	TGTGCCAGCAGCCGCCCCGGACTAGCGGGAGCGGCCTACGAGCAGTACTTC	-	TRBJ2-7	TRBV6-1	TRBD2
CASSFQTGADTQYF	TGTGCCAGTAGTTTTCAAACAGGGGCGGATACGCAGTATTTT	-	TRBJ2-3	TRBV19	TRBD1
CASRTGLAGFDRETQYF	TGCGCCAGCAGGACGGGACTAGCGGGATTCGATCGGGAGACCCAGTACTTC	few	TRBJ2-5	TRBV10-2	TRBD2
CASSMRRDQPQHF	TGTGCCAGTAGTATGAGGAGGGATCAGCCCCAGCATTTT	-	TRBJ1-5	TRBV19	-